This TCR beta chain was identified during a study of blood T cell repertoires in COVID-19. Study details: From T cells, B-cell-depleted T cells, or PBMCs came the material, which was cDNA or gDNA.

The participants were between roughly 18 and 89 years old and came from 24 US areas. Each participant's cohort was designated according to participant-reported clinical history. This clone showed up just once. The CDR3 loop spans 13 amino acids. Germline V gene data show CDR1 as MDHEN and CDR2 as SYDVKM. Trimming shortened V by 5 bases and J by 0 bases, and 7 bases separated the two germline ends. In the authors' workflow: From reference gene primer amplification, estimates of nucleated cell counts were derived. Libraries were prepared by immunoSEQ multiplex PCR; TCRdb keeps only in-frame clonotypes and omits some of them. V and J calls plus clone size are reproduced from that table; the DNA served to infer D and trimming. Of a few hundred thousand clones listed, 80% to 90% are singletons.

The sequence came from a man aged 18-30 years who had recovered from COVID-19. This chain joins TRBV28 and TRBJ1-2; D is undetermined. Sequenced input: PBMCs or T cells enriched from blood (not recorded which). CDR3 sequence reads: CASSPRSNYGYTF. CDR3 nucleotides: TGTGCCAGCAGTCCCCGTTCTAACTATGGCTACACCTTC.